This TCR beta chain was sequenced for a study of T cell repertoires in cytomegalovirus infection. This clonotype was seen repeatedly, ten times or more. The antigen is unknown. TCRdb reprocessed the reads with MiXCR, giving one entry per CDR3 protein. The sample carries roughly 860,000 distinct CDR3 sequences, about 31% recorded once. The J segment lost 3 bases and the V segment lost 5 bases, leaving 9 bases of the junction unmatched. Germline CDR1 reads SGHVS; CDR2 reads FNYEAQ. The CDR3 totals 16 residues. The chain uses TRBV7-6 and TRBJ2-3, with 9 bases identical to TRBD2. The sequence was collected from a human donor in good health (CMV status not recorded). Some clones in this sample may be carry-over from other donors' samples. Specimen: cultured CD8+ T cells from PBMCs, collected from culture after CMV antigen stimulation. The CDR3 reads CASSRSRSGGTDTQYF. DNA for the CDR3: TGTGCCAGCAGCCGCAGTCGCAGCGGGGGGACAGATACGCAGTATTTT.